Sequencing of this TCR beta chain was carried out in a study of CD8 T cells in ankylosing spondylitis. TCRdb re-derived calls from the 5' RACE reads in MiXCR, one entry per CDR3 protein. The sample lists about 400,000 distinct CDR3 sequences, 20% to 25% occurring once. The table lists this clonotype with a few counts. The antigen remains unidentified. Trimming left V 4 bases short and J 5 bases short, with 15 bases between. There are 15 residues in the CDR3. The germline V gene encodes CDR1 SGHRS and CDR2 YFSETQ. Study-wide points: Characteristic, it appeared, of ankylosing spondylitis blood was a TCR beta motif of roughly 8 highly homologous variants. It was reported that disease-linked clones were significantly enriched in matched ankylosing spondylitis synovial fluid.

The sequenced sample consisted of blood, either unsorted or a sorted T cell fraction (not recorded which). The clonotype originates from a male donor with ankylosing spondylitis or in good health (not recorded which). This chain uses TRBV5-1 with TRBJ2-2; D possibly corresponds to TRBD1 (6 bases). The CDR3 region has the DNA TGCGCCAGCAGCGGCTGGGGGCAAGATACCGGGGAGCTGTTTTTT. Translating gives CASSGWGQDTGELFF.